This T cell receptor (beta chain) appears in the sequencing data of a study of cytomegalovirus exposure and HLA in healthy donors. Study conclusions and caveats: Most subjects had HLA-A and HLA-B alleles reportedly predicted accurately by TCR beta sequences. In a later analysis, across HLA loci, associated TCR counts were highest for DRB1, lowest for HLA-C. Per a later analysis, HLA-associated TCR beta chains showed more clonal expansion than other, equally common TCR beta chains.

In the PCR, 60 Vbeta and 13 Jbeta primers were used. Clones were read by immunoSEQ multiplex PCR, and TCRdb kept only the in-frame ones, dropping some. The profile covers approximately 120,000 clones, with 77% appearing a single time and approximately 11% taken by the ten largest. To note about this clone: What it recognizes is unknown.

The CDR3 spans 13 residues. Germline CDR1 MDHEN, CDR2 SYDVKM. V lost 8 bases, J lost 1 base, and 9 bases lay in between. The chain has TRBV28 and TRBJ1-3; D unresolved. Sequenced input: PBMCs. The clonotype comes from a man aged 40-49 years in good health and CMV-seropositive. CDR3 DNA: TGTGCCAGCGGCGAGGGATCTGGAAACACCATATATTTT. Its translation: CASGEGSGNTIYF.